This TCR beta chain was documented in a study of blood T cell repertoires in COVID-19. CDR1 and CDR2 from the germline V gene are MGHDK and SYGVNS. The V end was cut by 4 bases, the J end by 1 base, with 5 bases between. The CDR3 is 13 amino acids. Measured with immunoSEQ multiplex PCR; TCRdb has only the in-frame clones, and not every one. The data show roughly 350,000 clones, roughly 90% seen once. This clone has a handful of counts. The TCR originated in a woman between 50 and 59 years old with active or convalescent COVID-19. The material sequenced was peripheral blood. The V gene is TRBV25-1, the J gene TRBJ1-5; D gene uncertain. CDR3 sequence: CASSALSNQPQHF. DNA for the CDR3: TGTGCCAGCAGTGCCCTGAGCAATCAGCCCCAGCATTTT.